This T cell receptor beta chain was identified in a study of T cells in localized non-small cell lung cancer. TCRdb's table, derived via immunoSEQ multiplex PCR, lists solely in-frame clones and lacks some. The top ten clones hold less than 6.5% of a sample with tens of thousands of clones, roughly 89% of them seen once. Study-level points and caveats: Appearances in adjacent lung were noted for a median about 60 of the top 100 tumor clones. Uninvolved adjacent lung had higher T cell clonality than tumor and all other tissues. Heterogeneity is still possible, as just one tumor region was sequenced.

Concerning this clone itself: Its target is not known.

Sequenced material: peripheral blood mononuclear cells, taken before any cancer treatment. This clonotype originated in a male donor at least 60 years old with stage II lung adenocarcinoma.

The CDR3 DNA sequence: TGTGCCAGCAGTTCCCGCGTTACCGGCCCCTACAATGAGCAGTTCTTC. Protein sequence: CASSSRVTGPYNEQFF. The chain recombines TRBV28 with TRBJ2-1; D not resolved. Trimming took off 4 bases at V and 2 bases at J, with 15 bases between the two ends. The germline CDR1 and CDR2 sequences are MDHEN and SYDVKM. The CDR3 is made up of 16 amino acids.